One and the same sample provided the 6 T cell receptor beta chains below, sequenced in a study of T-cell reconstitution after alpha-beta-depleted transplantation in children. TCRbeta library construction was performed incorporating unique molecular identifiers. A single record per CDR3 protein comes from TCRdb applying MiXCR to the PCR reads. The sample has some 640,000 distinct CDR3 sequences, approximately 16% seen once. The source was PBMCs from the stem cell graft donor, collected from the stem cell graft. The receptors were sampled from a human donor who donated a stem cell graft to a child with acute myeloid leukemia.

This clonotype has a handful of counts. The rearrangement links TRBV7-9 to TRBJ2-1; 11 bases line up with TRBD2. The CDR3 is 14 residues long. Germline-derived CDR1 and CDR2 are SEHNR and FQNEAQ (reference sequence). With V trimmed by 5 bases and J by 6 bases, 3 bases remained unmatched. CDR3: CASSGGTSGNEQFF. Written as DNA, the CDR3 is TGTGCCAGCAGCGGGGGGACTAGCGGCAATGAGCAGTTCTTC.

This chain joins TRBV12-3 or TRBV12-4 and TRBJ2-7; D is ambiguous. With 3 bases removed from V and 5 bases from J, the gap between germline ends came to 11 bases. This CDR3 comprises 13 residues. The CDR3 is CASSFTRSNEQYF. Here the CDR3 DNA reads TGTGCCAGCAGTTTTACAAGGAGCAACGAGCAGTACTTC.

This clonotype was picked up a small number of times. This chain joins TRBV27 and TRBJ2-3, with D tentatively TRBD2 (5 bases). CDR1 is MNHEY, CDR2 SMNVEV, per germline (reference sequence). CDR3 size: 14 residues. Trimming removed 8 bases at V and 0 bases at J, with 12 bases between. CDR3: CASRPGGSTDTQYF. The DNA of the CDR3 is TGTGCCAGCCGTCCCGGCGGGAGCACAGATACGCAGTATTTT.

The chain carries TRBV4-1 and TRBJ1-1; D possibly corresponds to TRBD1 (5 bases). The V gene's germline CDR1 is MGHRA and CDR2 YSYEKL. Trimming took 1 base from V and 5 from J, leaving 20 bases between them. This CDR3 contains 17 residues. CDR3 residues: CASSQGTLGGRFTEAFF. CDR3 nucleotides: TGCGCCAGCAGCCAAGGGACTTTGGGGGGACGGTTTACTGAAGCTTTCTTT.

Turning to this clonotype: One base away lies a much larger clone, so this may be a sequencing read error. The V gene is TRBV18, the J gene TRBJ1-3; D gene unclear. Germline V CDR1 and CDR2: KGHSH, LQKENI. The CDR3 length is 14 residues. V lost 5 bases and J lost 0, with 8 bases in between. As DNA, the CDR3 is TGTGCCAGCTCAGAAGACATCTCTGGAAACACCATATATTTT. Translated, it gives CASSEDISGNTIYF.

As for this clonotype: One end of the junction fails to match germline, which may point to a read error. This chain joins TRBV7-2 and TRBJ1-1; the D gene is possibly TRBD1 (6 bases). This CDR3 is 13 amino acids long. Germline CDR1 and CDR2: SGHTA and FQGNSA. The CDR3 nucleotides read TGTGCCAGCAGCTTAAGCGGGGGCACTGAAGCTATCTTT. As protein: CASSLSGGTEAIF.